This T cell receptor beta chain stems from a study of blood T cells in healthy people across ages. V lost 5 bases to trimming and J lost 2 bases, with 17 bases between them. There are 16 residues in the CDR3. Germline CDR1 and CDR2: MNHEY and SMNVEV (reference sequence). Using a J-beta primer mix together with a sample-barcoded 5' primer, a second PCR was run for about 6 to 11 cycles. One entry per CDR3 protein, called by TCRdb with MiXCR from the 5' RACE reads. The data contain 1.5 million to 2 million distinct CDR3 sequences, under 30% of them singletons. This sequence joins TRBV27 and TRBJ2-3, with a tentative D call TRBD1 (6 bases). The receptor was isolated from a woman in her twenties or thirties in good health. The sample comprised blood. Here the CDR3 DNA reads TGTGCCAGCAGTCCAAAACCGGGACATATCACAGATACGCAGTATTTT. Protein: CASSPKPGHITDTQYF.